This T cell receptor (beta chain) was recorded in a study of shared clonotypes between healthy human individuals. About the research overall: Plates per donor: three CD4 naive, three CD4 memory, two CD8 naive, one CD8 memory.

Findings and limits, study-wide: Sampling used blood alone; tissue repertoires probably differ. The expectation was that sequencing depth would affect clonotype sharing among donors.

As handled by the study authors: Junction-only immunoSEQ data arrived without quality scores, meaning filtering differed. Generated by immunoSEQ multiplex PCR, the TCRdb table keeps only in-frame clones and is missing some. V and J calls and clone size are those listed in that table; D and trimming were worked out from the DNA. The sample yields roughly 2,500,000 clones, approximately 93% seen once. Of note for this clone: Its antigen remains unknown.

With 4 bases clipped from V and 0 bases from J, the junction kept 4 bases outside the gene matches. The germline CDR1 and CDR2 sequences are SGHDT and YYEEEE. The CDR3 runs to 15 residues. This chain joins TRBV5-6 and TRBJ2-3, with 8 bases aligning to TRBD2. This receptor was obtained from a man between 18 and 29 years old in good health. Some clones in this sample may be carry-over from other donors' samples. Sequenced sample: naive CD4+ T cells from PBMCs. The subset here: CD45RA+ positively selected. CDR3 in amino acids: CASSPLAGSTDTQYF. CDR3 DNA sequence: TGTGCCAGCAGCCCTCTAGCGGGTAGCACAGATACGCAGTATTTT.